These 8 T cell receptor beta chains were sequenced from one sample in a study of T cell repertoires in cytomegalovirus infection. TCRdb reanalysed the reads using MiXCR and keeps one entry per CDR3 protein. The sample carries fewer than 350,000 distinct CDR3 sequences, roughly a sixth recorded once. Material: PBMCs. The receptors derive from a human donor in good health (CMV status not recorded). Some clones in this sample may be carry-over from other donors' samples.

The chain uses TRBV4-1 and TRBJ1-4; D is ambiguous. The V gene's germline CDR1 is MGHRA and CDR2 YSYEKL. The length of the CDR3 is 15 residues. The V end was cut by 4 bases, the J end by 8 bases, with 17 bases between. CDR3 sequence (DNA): TGCGCCAGCAGCCCGGGCGAGGCCGTCTTCGAAAAACTGTTTTTT. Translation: CASSPGEAVFEKLFF.

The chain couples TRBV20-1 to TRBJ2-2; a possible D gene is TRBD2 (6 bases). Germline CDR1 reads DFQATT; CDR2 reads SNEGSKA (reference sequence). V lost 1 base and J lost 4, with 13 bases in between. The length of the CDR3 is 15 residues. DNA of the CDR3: TGCAGTGCTAGAGTGGCGGGGAGCCCCACCGGGGAGCTGTTTTTT. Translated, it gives CSARVAGSPTGELFF.

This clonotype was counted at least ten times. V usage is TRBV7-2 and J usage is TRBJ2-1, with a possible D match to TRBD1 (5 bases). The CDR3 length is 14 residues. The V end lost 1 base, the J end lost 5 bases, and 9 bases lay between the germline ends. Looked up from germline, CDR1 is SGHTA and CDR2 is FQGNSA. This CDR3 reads CASSLVQGNNEQFF. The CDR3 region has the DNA TGTGCCAGCAGCTTAGTCCAGGGTAACAATGAGCAGTTCTTC.

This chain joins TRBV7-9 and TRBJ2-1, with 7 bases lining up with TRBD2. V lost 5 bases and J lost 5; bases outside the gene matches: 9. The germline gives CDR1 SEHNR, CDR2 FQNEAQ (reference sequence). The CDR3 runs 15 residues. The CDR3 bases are TGTGCCAGCAGCCTCGTCGCTAGCGGCAACAATGAGCAGTTCTTC. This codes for CASSLVASGNNEQFF.

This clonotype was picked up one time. For the CDR3, the DNA is TGTGCCAGCAGTTTAGTCCCCCGAGGGGACACCGGGGAGCTGTTTTTT. Protein sequence: CASSLVPRGDTGELFF. The chain employs TRBV12-3 or TRBV12-4 and TRBJ2-2; D may correspond to TRBD1 or TRBD2 (5 bases each). The germline V and J ends were trimmed by 1 base and 3 bases, with 12 bases remaining between them. There are 16 residues in the CDR3.

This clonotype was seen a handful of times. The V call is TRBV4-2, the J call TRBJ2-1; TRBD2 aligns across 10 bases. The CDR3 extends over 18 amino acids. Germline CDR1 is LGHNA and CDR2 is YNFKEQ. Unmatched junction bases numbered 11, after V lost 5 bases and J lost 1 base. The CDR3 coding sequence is TGTGCCAGCAGCACAAAACCAATAGCGGGGGGATCCTACAATGAGCAGTTCTTC. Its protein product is CASSTKPIAGGSYNEQFF.

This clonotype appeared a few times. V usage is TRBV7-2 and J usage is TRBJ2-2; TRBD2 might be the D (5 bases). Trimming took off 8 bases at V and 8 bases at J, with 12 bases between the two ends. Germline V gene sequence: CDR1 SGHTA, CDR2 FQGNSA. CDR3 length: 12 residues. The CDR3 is CASGLRGGELFF. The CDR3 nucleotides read TGTGCCAGCGGGCTCCGGGGAGGGGAGCTGTTTTTT.

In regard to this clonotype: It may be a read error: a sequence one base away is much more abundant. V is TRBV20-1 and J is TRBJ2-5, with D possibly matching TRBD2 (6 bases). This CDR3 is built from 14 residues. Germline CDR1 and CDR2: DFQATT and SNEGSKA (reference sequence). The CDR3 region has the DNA TGCAGTGCTAGAAAGCCGGGGACTCAAGAGGCCCAGTACTTC. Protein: CSARKPGTQEAQYF.